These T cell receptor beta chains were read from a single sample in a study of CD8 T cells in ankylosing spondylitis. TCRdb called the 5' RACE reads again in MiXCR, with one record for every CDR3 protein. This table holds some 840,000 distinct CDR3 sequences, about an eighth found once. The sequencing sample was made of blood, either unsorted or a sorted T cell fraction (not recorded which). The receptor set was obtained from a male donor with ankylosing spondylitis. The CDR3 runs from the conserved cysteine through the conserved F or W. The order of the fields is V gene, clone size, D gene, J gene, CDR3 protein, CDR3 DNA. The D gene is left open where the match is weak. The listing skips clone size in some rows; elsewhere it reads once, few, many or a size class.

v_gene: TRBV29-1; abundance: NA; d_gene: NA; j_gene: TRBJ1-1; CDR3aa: CSVETDRNTEAFF; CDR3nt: TGCAGCGTTGAGACCGACAGGAACACTGAAGCTTTCTTT
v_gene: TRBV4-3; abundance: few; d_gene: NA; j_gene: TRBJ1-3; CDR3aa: CASSQDSYSSGNTIYF; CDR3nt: TGCGCCAGCAGCCAAGATTCCTACAGCTCTGGAAACACCATATATTTT
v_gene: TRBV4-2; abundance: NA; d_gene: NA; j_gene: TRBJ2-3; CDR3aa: CASSQDRGQSLSSAQYF; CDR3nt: TGTGCCAGCAGCCAAGATCGAGGACAGTCTTTATCTAGTGCGCAGTATTTT
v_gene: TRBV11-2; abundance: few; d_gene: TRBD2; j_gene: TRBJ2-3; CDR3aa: CASSLGTSGGFGTDTQYF; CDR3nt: TGTGCCAGCAGCTTAGGGACTAGCGGGGGATTTGGCACAGATACGCAGTATTTT
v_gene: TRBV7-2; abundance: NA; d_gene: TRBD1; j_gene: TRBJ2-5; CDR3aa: CASRQTGGETQYF; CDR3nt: TGTGCCAGCAGACAAACAGGGGGGGAGACCCAGTACTTC
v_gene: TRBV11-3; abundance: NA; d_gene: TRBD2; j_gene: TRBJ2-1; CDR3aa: CASSTGLAGGDPEQFF; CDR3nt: TGTGCCAGCAGCACGGGACTAGCGGGGGGGGATCCTGAGCAGTTCTTC
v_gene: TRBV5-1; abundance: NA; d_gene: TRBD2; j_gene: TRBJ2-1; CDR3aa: CASSLGVAGYNEQFF; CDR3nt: TGCGCCAGCAGCTTGGGGGTAGCGGGGTACAATGAGCAGTTCTTC
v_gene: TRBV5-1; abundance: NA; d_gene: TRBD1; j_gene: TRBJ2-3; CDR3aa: CASSVQTGGETDTQYF; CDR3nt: TGCGCCAGCAGCGTACAGACAGGGGGCGAAACAGATACGCAGTATTTT
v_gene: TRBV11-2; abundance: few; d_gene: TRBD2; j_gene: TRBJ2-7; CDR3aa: CASSLSGRGAYEQYF; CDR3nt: TGTGCCAGCAGCTTGTCGGGGCGGGGGGCCTACGAGCAGTACTTC
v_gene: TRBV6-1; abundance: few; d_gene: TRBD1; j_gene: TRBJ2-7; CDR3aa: CASSEYAGGFSYEQYF; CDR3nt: TGTGCCAGCAGTGAATACGCAGGGGGCTTTTCCTACGAGCAGTACTTC
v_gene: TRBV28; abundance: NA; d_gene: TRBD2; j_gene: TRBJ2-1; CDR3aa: CASSFASGSSYNEQFF; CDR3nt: TGTGCCAGCAGTTTTGCTAGCGGATCCTCCTACAATGAGCAGTTCTTC
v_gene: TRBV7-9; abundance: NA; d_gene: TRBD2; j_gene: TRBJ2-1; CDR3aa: CASSPGTSGALSEQFF; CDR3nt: TGTGCCAGCAGCCCAGGGACTAGCGGGGCTTTAAGTGAGCAGTTCTTC
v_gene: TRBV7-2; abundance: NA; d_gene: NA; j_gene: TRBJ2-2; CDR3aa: CASSLLWGNGELFF; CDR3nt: TGTGCCAGCAGCTTACTCTGGGGAAACGGGGAGCTGTTTTTT
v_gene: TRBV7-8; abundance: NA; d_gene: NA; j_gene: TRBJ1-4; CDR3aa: CASSLRAPGLLEKLFF; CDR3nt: TGTGCCAGCAGCCTCCGCGCCCCGGGACTTCTAGAAAAACTGTTTTTT
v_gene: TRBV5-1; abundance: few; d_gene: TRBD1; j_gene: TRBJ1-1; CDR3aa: CASSPNYRGLNTEAFF; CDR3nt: TGCGCCAGCAGCCCGAACTACAGGGGCTTGAACACTGAAGCTTTCTTT
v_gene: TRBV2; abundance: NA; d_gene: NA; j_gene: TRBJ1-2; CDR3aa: CASSEARATEGYGYTF; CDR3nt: TGTGCCAGCAGTGAAGCCCGGGCCACGGAAGGCTATGGCTACACCTTC
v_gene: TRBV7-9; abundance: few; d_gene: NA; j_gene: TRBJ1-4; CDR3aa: CATPGGSTNEKLFF; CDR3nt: TGTGCCACCCCTGGAGGCTCAACTAATGAAAAACTGTTTTTT
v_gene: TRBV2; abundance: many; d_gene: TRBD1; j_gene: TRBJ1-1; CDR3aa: CARQGPGNTEAFF; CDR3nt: TGTGCCAGACAGGGGCCGGGGAACACTGAAGCTTTCTTT
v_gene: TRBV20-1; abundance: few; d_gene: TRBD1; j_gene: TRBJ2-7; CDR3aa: CSARGGGTGGYEQYF; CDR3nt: TGCAGTGCTAGAGGGGGCGGGACAGGGGGCTACGAGCAGTACTTC
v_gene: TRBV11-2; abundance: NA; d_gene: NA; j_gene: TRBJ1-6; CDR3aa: CASSLDLTANSPLHF; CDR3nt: TGTGCCAGCAGCTTAGACCTGACAGCGAATTCACCCCTCCACTTT
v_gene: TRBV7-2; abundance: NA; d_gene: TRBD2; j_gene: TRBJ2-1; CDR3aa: CASSLPKVLAGAFILYNEQFF; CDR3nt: TGTGCCAGCAGCTTACCGAAGGTACTAGCGGGAGCCTTCATCCTCTACAATGAGCAGTTCTTC
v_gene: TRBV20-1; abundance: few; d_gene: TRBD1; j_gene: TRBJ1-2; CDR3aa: CSASMDRGKNYGYTF; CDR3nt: TGCAGTGCTTCTATGGACAGGGGAAAGAACTATGGCTACACCTTC
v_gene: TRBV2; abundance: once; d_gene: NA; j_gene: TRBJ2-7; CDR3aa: CASSEIASDEQYF; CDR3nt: TGTGCCAGCAGTGAAATCGCTTCTGACGAGCAGTACTTC
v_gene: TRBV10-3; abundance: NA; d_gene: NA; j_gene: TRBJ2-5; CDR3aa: CAISFGGGEETQYF; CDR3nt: TGTGCCATCAGCTTTGGAGGGGGGGAGGAGACCCAGTACTTC
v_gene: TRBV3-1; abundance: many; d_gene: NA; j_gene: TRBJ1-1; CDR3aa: CASSQVSSWRIAFF; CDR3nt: TGTGCCAGCAGCCAAGTGTCAAGTTGGAGGATAGCTTTCTTT
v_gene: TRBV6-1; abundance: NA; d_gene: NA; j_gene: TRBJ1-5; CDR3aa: CASRGIGAVPSNQPQHF; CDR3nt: TGTGCCAGCAGGGGGATCGGGGCAGTTCCTAGCAATCAGCCCCAGCATTTT
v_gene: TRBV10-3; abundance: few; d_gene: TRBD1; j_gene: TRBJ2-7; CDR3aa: CAISPGQRYEQYF; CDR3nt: TGTGCCATCAGCCCGGGACAGCGATACGAGCAGTACTTC
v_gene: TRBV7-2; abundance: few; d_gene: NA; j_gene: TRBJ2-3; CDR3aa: CASSPNRAADTQYF; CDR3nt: TGTGCCAGCAGCCCAAACAGGGCGGCAGATACGCAGTATTTT
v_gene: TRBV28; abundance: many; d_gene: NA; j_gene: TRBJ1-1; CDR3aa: CASRGDTEAFF; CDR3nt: TGTGCCAGCAGAGGCGACACTGAAGCTTTCTTT
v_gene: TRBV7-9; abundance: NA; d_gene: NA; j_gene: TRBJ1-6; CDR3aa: CASSSTPSSSYNSPLHF; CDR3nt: TGTGCCAGCAGCTCGACACCCAGCAGCTCCTATAATTCACCCCTCCACTTT
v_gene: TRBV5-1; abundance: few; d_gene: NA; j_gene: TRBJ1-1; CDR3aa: CASSLGQHLDNTEAFF; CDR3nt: TGCGCCAGCAGCTTGGGGCAGCATCTCGATAACACTGAAGCTTTCTTT
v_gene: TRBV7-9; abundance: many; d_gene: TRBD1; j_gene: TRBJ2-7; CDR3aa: CASSYQGAYEQYF; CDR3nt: TGTGCCAGCAGCTACCAGGGGGCCTACGAGCAGTACTTC
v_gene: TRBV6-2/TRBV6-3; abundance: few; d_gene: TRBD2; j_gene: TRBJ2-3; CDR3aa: CASSYATSGSPDTQYF; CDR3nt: TGTGCCAGCAGTTACGCGACTAGCGGGAGCCCAGATACGCAGTATTTT
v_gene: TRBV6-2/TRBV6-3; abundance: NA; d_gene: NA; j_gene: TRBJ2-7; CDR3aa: CASSYPGVSPPYEQYF; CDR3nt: TGTGCCAGCAGTTACCCAGGGGTCTCCCCCCCCTACGAGCAGTACTTC
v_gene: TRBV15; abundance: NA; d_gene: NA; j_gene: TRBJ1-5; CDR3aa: CATSKLTRSQPQHF; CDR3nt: TGTGCCACCAGCAAACTCACAAGGAGTCAGCCCCAGCATTTT
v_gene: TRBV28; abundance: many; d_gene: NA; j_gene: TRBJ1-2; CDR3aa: CASTPAGSANYGYTF; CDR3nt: TGTGCCAGCACCCCCGCCGGCAGCGCTAACTATGGCTACACCTTC
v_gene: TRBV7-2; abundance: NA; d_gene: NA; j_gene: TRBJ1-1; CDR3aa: CASSLEGVWGTEAFF; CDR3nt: TGTGCCAGCAGCTTAGAGGGGGTCTGGGGCACTGAAGCTTTCTTT
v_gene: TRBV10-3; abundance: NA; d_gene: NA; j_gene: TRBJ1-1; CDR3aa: CAISARYEAFF; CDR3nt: TGTGCCATCAGTGCCCGATATGAAGCTTTCTTT
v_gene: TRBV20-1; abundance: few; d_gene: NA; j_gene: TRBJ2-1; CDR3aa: CSARDYTRSYNEQFF; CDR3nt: TGCAGTGCTAGAGATTATACAAGGTCCTACAATGAGCAGTTCTTC
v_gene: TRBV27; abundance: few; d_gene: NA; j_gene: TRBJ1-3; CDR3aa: CASSPGRGGTRGNTIYF; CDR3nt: TGTGCCAGCAGTCCCGGAAGGGGGGGAACAAGAGGAAACACCATATATTTT
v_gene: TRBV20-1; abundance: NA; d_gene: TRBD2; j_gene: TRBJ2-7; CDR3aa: CSALSVTSGGAEYF; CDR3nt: TGCAGTGCCTTATCTGTGACTAGCGGGGGGGCGGAGTACTTC
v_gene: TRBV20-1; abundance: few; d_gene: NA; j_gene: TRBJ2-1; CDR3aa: CSASRAASYNEQFF; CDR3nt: TGCAGTGCTAGTCGGGCGGCTTCCTACAATGAGCAGTTCTTC
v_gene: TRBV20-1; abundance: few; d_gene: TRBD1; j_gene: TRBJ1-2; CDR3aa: CSLLKTGYGYTF; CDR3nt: TGCAGTTTACTGAAGACAGGGTATGGCTACACCTTC
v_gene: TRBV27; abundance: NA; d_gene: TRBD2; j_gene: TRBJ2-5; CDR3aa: CASSLRTSIETQYF; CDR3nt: TGTGCCAGCAGTTTAAGGACTAGCATCGAGACCCAGTACTTC